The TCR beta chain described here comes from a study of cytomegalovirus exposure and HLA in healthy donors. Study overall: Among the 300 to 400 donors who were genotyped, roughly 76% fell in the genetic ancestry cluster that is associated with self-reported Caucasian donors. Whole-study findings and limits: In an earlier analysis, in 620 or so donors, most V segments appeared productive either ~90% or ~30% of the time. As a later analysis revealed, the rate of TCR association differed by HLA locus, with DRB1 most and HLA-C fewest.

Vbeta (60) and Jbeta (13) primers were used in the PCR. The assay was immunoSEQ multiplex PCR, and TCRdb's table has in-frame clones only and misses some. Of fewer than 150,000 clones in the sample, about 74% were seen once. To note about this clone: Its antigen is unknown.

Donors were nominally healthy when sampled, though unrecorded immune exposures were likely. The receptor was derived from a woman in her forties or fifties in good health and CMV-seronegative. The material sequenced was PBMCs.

The CDR3 protein is CASRVGAPNEKLFF. In DNA, the CDR3 is TGTGCCAGCAGGGTGGGCGCACCTAATGAAAAACTGTTTTTT. The V call is TRBV7-9, the J call TRBJ1-4; no firm D call. Trimming shortened V by 6 bases and J by 3 bases, and 11 bases separated the two germline ends. This CDR3 is built from 14 residues. Germline CDR1 reads SEHNR; CDR2 reads FQNEAQ (reference sequence).